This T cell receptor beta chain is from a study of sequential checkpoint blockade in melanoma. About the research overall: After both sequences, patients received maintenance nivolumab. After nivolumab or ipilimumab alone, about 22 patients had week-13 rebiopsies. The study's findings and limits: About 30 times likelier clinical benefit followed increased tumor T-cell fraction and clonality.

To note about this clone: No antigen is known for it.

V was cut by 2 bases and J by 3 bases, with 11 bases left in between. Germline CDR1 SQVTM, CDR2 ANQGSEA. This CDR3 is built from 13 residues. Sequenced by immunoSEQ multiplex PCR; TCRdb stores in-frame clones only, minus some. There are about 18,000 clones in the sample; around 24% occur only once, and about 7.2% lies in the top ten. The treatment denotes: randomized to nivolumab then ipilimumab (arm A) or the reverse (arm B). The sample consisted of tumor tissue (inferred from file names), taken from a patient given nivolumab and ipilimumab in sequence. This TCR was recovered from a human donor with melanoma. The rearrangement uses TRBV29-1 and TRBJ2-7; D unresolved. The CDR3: CSVEFGHDYEQYF. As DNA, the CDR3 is TGCAGCGTTGAATTCGGCCACGACTACGAGCAGTACTTC.